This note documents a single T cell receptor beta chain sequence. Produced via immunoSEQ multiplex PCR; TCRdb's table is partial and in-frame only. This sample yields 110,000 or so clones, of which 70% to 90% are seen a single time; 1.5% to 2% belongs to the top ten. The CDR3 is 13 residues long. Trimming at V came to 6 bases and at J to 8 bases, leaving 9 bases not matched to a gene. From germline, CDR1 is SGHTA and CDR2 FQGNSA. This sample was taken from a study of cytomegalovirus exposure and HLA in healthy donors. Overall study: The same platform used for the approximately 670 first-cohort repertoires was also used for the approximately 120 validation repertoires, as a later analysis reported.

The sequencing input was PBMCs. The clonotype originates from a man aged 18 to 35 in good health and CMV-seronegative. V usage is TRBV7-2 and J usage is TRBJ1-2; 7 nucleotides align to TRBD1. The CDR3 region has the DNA TGTGCCAGCAGGTATACAGGGGCGGCCGGCTACACCTTC. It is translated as CASRYTGAAGYTF.